The clone carrying this TCR beta chain was counted many times. Its antigen remains unidentified. Naive CD4+ cells had CD25+ Tregs removed. Constant-region reverse primers amplified full-length variable regions, followed by semi-nested Nested Universal Primer A PCR. TCRdb processed the 5' RACE reads anew with MiXCR; each CDR3 protein has one entry. Of 30,000 to 40,000 distinct CDR3 sequences listed, about 26% are singletons. Study outcomes and limitations: Greatest tumor Treg TCR overlap was with tumor naive CD4+ cells.

Trimming cost V 7 bases and J 5 bases, with 22 bases left between them. Per germline, CDR1 DFQATT and CDR2 SNEGSKA (reference sequence). There are 15 residues in the CDR3. Sample: naive CD4+ T cells sorted from a lymph node. Sample subset: naive CD4+ T cells, CD4+CD45RA+CD25-. The chain couples TRBV20-1 to TRBJ2-3; D may be TRBD1 (7 bases). This receptor was identified in a female donor with breast cancer. CDR3 in amino acids: CSGTGDSFVIDTQYF. The CDR3 DNA follows: TGCAGTGGAACAGGGGACTCGTTTGTGATAGATACGCAGTATTTT.